Included here is one T cell receptor beta chain sequence, with context. Its antigen is unidentified. Building of the TCR beta libraries involved iRepertoire HTBI primers and Arm-PCR of CDR3 regions. In the authors' methods: More than 55 TRBV and approximately 13 TRBJ segments were identified across samples. TCRdb independently ran MiXCR on the multiplex PCR reads; one entry per CDR3 protein. These V and J calls derive from TCRdb rather than the authors' analysis. The sample lists approximately 470,000 distinct CDR3 sequences; around 21% were seen once. The data were taken from a study of regulatory T cells in long-lasting Graves disease. Findings of the study overall: Having only a small sample size may have limited accuracy.

With 4 bases clipped from V and 3 bases from J, the junction kept 4 bases outside the gene matches. In germline, CDR1 is SGDLS, CDR2 YYNGEE. This CDR3 has 14 residues. Time point: persistent/refractory GD, antithyroid drugs over 5 years with positive TRAb. Extracted PBMC RNA gave rise to the TCR library. Sequenced material: peripheral blood mononuclear cells (PBMCs), taken when the disease was refractory, from a patient treated with antithyroid drugs. The receptor was isolated from a female donor with Graves disease. The chain carries TRBV9 and TRBJ2-7; 10 positions agree with TRBD2. The CDR3 reads CASSTGTSDYEQYF. The CDR3, as DNA: TGTGCCAGCAGCACCGGGACTAGCGACTACGAGCAGTACTTC.